This is a list of T cell receptor beta chains from one sample in a study of OX40 agonist ivuxolimab in advanced cancers. Libraries were prepared by immunoSEQ multiplex PCR; TCRdb keeps only in-frame clonotypes and omits some of them. The data contain more than 100,000 clones, about 93% of them singletons. Sequencing was performed on CD4+ or CD8+ T cells sorted from blood, taken in a trial of the OX40 agonist ivuxolimab. The receptors were sampled from an adult with an advanced solid tumor such as melanoma, head and neck, liver or kidney cancer. Both conserved end residues are part of each CDR3. D genes are given only for firm matches. The size entry is marked missing in some rows and otherwise reads once, few, many or a size class.

D: .
J: TRBJ2-3
V: TRBV5-4
size: .
CDR3: CASSPSTDTQYF
DNA: TGTGCCAGCAGCCCTAGCACAGATACGCAGTATTTT

D: .
J: TRBJ1-4
V: TRBV30
size: .
CDR3: CAFGRGNEKLFF
DNA: TGTGCCTTTGGACGGGGGAATGAAAAACTGTTTTTT

D: TRBD2
J: TRBJ2-1
V: TRBV10-3
size: .
CDR3: CAIMSGEGLEQFF
DNA: TGTGCCATCATGAGCGGGGAGGGGCTTGAGCAGTTCTTC

D: TRBD1
J: TRBJ1-2
V: TRBV5-5
size: .
CDR3: CASSLDRARYTF
DNA: TGTGCCAGCAGCCTAGACAGGGCCCGCTACACCTTC

D: .
J: TRBJ2-1
V: TRBV6-5
size: .
CDR3: CASSYSSGPGHNEQFF
DNA: TGTGCCAGCAGTTACAGTAGCGGACCGGGGCACAATGAGCAGTTCTTC

D: TRBD1
J: TRBJ1-5
V: TRBV11-2
size: .
CDR3: CASSPLRGSNQPQHF
DNA: TGTGCCAGCAGCCCCCTCAGGGGGAGCAATCAGCCCCAGCATTTT

D: TRBD1
J: TRBJ1-3
V: TRBV7-2
size: .
CDR3: CASSARQGQRNTIYF
DNA: TGTGCCAGCAGCGCTCGACAGGGCCAGAGAAACACCATATATTTT

D: .
J: TRBJ2-7
V: TRBV7-2
size: .
CDR3: CASSRTQGSYEQYF
DNA: TGTGCCAGCAGCCGTACGCAGGGCTCGTACGAGCAGTACTTC

D: .
J: TRBJ1-1
V: TRBV27
size: .
CDR3: CASSFRGHTEAFF
DNA: TGTGCCAGCAGTTTTCGGGGACACACTGAAGCTTTCTTT

D: .
J: TRBJ1-5
V: TRBV10-3
size: .
CDR3: CAISGGDTGSNQPQHF
DNA: TGTGCCATCAGTGGTGGGGACACCGGTAGCAATCAGCCCCAGCATTTT

D: TRBD2
J: TRBJ2-2
V: TRBV7-3
size: .
CDR3: CASRVSVAGDTGELFF
DNA: TGTGCCAGCAGAGTCTCCGTAGCGGGAGACACCGGGGAGCTGTTTTTT

D: .
J: TRBJ2-5
V: TRBV29-1
size: .
CDR3: CSVSPSTGKMGWETQYF
DNA: TGCAGCGTCAGCCCCTCGACGGGAAAAATGGGATGGGAGACCCAGTACTTC

D: TRBD1
J: TRBJ1-5
V: TRBV7-2
size: .
CDR3: CASSLTGTQPQHF
DNA: TGTGCCAGCAGCTTGACAGGGACTCAGCCCCAGCATTTT

D: .
J: TRBJ1-1
V: TRBV10-3
size: .
CDR3: CAISGGDYTEAFF
DNA: TGTGCCATCAGTGGGGGGGATTACACTGAAGCTTTCTTT

D: .
J: TRBJ2-2
V: TRBV25-1
size: .
CDR3: CASSETRRRTGELFF
DNA: TGTGCCAGCAGTGAAACTCGGCGGAGAACCGGGGAGCTGTTTTTT

D: TRBD1
J: TRBJ2-2
V: TRBV18
size: .
CDR3: CASSPRADRVLTGELFF
DNA: TGTGCCAGCTCACCACGTGCGGACAGGGTGTTAACCGGGGAGCTGTTTTTT

D: .
J: TRBJ2-7
V: TRBV5-1
size: .
CDR3: CASSLRQLSYEQYF
DNA: TGCGCCAGCAGCTTGAGGCAATTATCCTACGAGCAGTACTTC

D: .
J: TRBJ2-5
V: TRBV7-2
size: .
CDR3: CASSKTSVETQYF
DNA: TGTGCCAGCAGCAAGACTAGTGTGGAGACCCAGTACTTC

D: .
J: TRBJ1-1
V: TRBV11-2
size: .
CDR3: CASSLERSEAFF
DNA: TGTGCCAGCAGCTTAGAAAGGTCTGAAGCTTTCTTT

D: .
J: TRBJ1-3
V: TRBV7-2
size: .
CDR3: CASSPPGWLSHTIYF
DNA: TGTGCCAGCAGCCCCCCAGGGTGGCTCTCCCACACCATATATTTT

D: TRBD1
J: TRBJ1-2
V: TRBV18
size: .
CDR3: CASSPSRQGPYGYTF
DNA: TGTGCCAGCTCACCCTCTCGACAGGGTCCCTATGGCTACACCTTC

D: .
J: TRBJ2-5
V: TRBV5-6
size: .
CDR3: CASSHRPAQETQYF
DNA: TGTGCCAGCAGCCACCGGCCCGCGCAGGAGACCCAGTACTTC

D: TRBD2
J: TRBJ2-7
V: TRBV2
size: .
CDR3: CARGGAAGGPYEQYF
DNA: TGTGCCAGGGGGGGGGCAGCGGGAGGCCCCTACGAGCAGTACTTC

D: .
J: TRBJ1-2
V: TRBV5-1
size: .
CDR3: CASTRGTQANYGYTF
DNA: TGCGCCAGCACCCGTGGGACGCAAGCTAACTATGGCTACACCTTC

D: .
J: TRBJ2-7
V: TRBV11-3
size: .
CDR3: CASSPYDRTYEQYF
DNA: TGTGCCAGCAGCCCCTACGACAGGACCTACGAGCAGTACTTC

D: TRBD2
J: TRBJ2-1
V: TRBV6-1
size: .
CDR3: CASSPGLAGHNEQFF
DNA: TGTGCCAGCAGCCCGGGACTAGCGGGACACAATGAGCAGTTCTTC

D: .
J: TRBJ2-2
V: TRBV9
size: .
CDR3: CASSVRGHPNTGELFF
DNA: TGTGCCAGCAGCGTACGGGGACATCCGAACACCGGGGAGCTGTTTTTT

D: .
J: TRBJ2-7
V: TRBV6-1
size: .
CDR3: CASLGASSYEQYF
DNA: TGTGCCAGCCTAGGGGCCAGCTCCTACGAGCAGTACTTC

D: .
J: TRBJ2-6
V: TRBV15
size: .
CDR3: CATSRGVGRGFAGANVLTF
DNA: TGTGCCACCAGCAGGGGGGTGGGCAGGGGATTTGCTGGGGCCAACGTCCTGACTTTC

D: .
J: TRBJ2-3
V: TRBV12-5
size: .
CDR3: CASGLILASDTQYF
DNA: TGTGCTAGTGGTTTGATCCTAGCGTCAGATACGCAGTATTTT

D: .
J: TRBJ1-4
V: TRBV6-5
size: .
CDR3: CASSLPAGATNEKLFF
DNA: TGTGCCAGCAGTTTACCAGCCGGGGCAACTAATGAAAAACTGTTTTTT

D: .
J: TRBJ2-7
V: TRBV21-1
size: .
CDR3: CASSKGRDRDNYEQYF
DNA: TGTGCCAGCAGCAAAGGGCGAGACAGGGACAACTACGAGCAGTACTTC

D: .
J: TRBJ1-2
V: TRBV28
size: .
CDR3: CASSLKAGRRYGYTF
DNA: TGTGCCAGCAGTCTGAAGGCGGGGAGGAGGTATGGCTACACCTTC

D: TRBD1
J: TRBJ2-7
V: TRBV5-4
size: .
CDR3: CASSLGSDRAYEQYF
DNA: TGTGCCAGCAGCTTGGGTTCGGACAGGGCCTACGAGCAGTACTTC

D: .
J: TRBJ2-5
V: TRBV10-3
size: .
CDR3: CAISEPKPGFQETQYF
DNA: TGTGCCATCAGTGAGCCAAAGCCGGGATTCCAAGAGACCCAGTACTTC

D: TRBD1
J: TRBJ1-2
V: TRBV27
size: .
CDR3: CASSTPGQGFDGYTF
DNA: TGTGCCAGCAGTACCCCGGGACAGGGTTTCGATGGCTACACCTTC

D: .
J: TRBJ1-2
V: TRBV28
size: .
CDR3: CASSLADSYKGYTF
DNA: TGTGCCAGCAGTTTAGCCGACAGTTACAAGGGCTACACCTTC

D: .
J: TRBJ2-7
V: TRBV4-1
size: .
CDR3: CASSQDGWEGEQYF
DNA: TGCGCCAGCAGCCAAGATGGATGGGAAGGCGAGCAGTACTTC

D: TRBD1
J: TRBJ1-2
V: TRBV7-2
size: .
CDR3: CASSQVFGTGAYGYTF
DNA: TGTGCCAGCAGCCAAGTGTTTGGGACAGGGGCCTATGGCTACACCTTC

D: .
J: TRBJ2-7
V: TRBV7-6
size: .
CDR3: CASTPDWQNSYEQYF
DNA: TGTGCCAGCACCCCGGACTGGCAGAACTCCTACGAGCAGTACTTC

D: TRBD1
J: TRBJ2-4
V: TRBV18
size: once
CDR3: CASSPTGQGKNIQYF
DNA: TGTGCCAGCTCACCGACGGGACAGGGGAAAAACATTCAGTACTTC